The 28 T cell receptor beta chains in this list originate from one sample, sequenced in a study of a mutant IDH1 vaccine in newly diagnosed glioma. Antigens of these TCRs are unknown. The assay was immunoSEQ multiplex PCR, and TCRdb's table has in-frame clones only and misses some. Here the sample spans 40,000 to 55,000 clones, around 80% being singletons. The time point here: week 5, during vaccination. In the vaccine, a single dose held 300 ug of the mutant IDH1 20-mer peptide, along with topical imiquimod. Sequenced material: PBMCs, taken from a glioma patient whose treatment included an IDH1 peptide vaccine. The receptor set was obtained from a man aged 45-60 years with glioma.

This clone was recorded a few times. This chain uses TRBV6-5 with TRBJ1-1; 9 bases map to TRBD1. From germline, CDR1 is MNHEY and CDR2 SVGAGI. The length of the CDR3 is 14 residues. The ends lost 0 bases at V and 8 bases at J; junction bases unmatched: 4. As DNA, the CDR3 is TGTGCCAGCAGTTACTCAGGACAGGGGACCGAAGCTTTCTTT. Amino acids: CASSYSGQGTEAFF.

The rearrangement uses TRBV18 and TRBJ2-7; possible D gene TRBD2, 5 bases. Trimming stripped 6 bases from V and 5 bases from J, with 8 bases between. The CDR3 has 11 residues. In germline, CDR1 is KGHSH, CDR2 LQKENI. CDR3 sequence: CASSTNNEQYF. The DNA of the CDR3 is TGTGCCAGCTCGACTAACAACGAGCAGTACTTC.

The chain uses TRBV6-1 and TRBJ2-1; 12 bases align to TRBD1. CDR1 MNHNS and CDR2 SASEGT come from the germline V gene. The CDR3 length is 15 residues. With 7 bases clipped from V and 7 bases from J, the junction kept 8 bases outside the gene matches. The CDR3 protein is CASTWGQGAGNEQFF. Written as DNA, the CDR3 is TGTGCCAGCACTTGGGGACAGGGGGCGGGGAATGAGCAGTTCTTC.

This chain links TRBV6-5 with TRBJ1-5; D is unresolved. This CDR3 has 12 amino acids. The germline V gene has CDR1 MNHEY and CDR2 SVGAGI. Trimming cost V 8 bases and J 7 bases, with 12 bases left between them. The CDR3 spells CASGWVGQPQHF. CDR3 sequence (DNA): TGTGCCAGCGGATGGGTCGGACAGCCCCAGCATTTT.

The chain combines TRBV5-1 with TRBJ2-7; 7 bases map to TRBD1. Unmatched junction bases numbered 7, after V lost 2 bases and J lost 5 bases. Germline CDR1 SGHRS, CDR2 YFSETQ. This CDR3 spans 14 amino acids. The CDR3 DNA is TGCGCCAGCAGCTTCGGGACAGTACGCCACGAGCAGTACTTC. Protein sequence: CASSFGTVRHEQYF.

This chain links TRBV14 with TRBJ1-6; D is unresolved. This CDR3 has 13 amino acids. CDR1 and CDR2 (germline): SGHDN, FVKESK. Trimming took off 5 bases at V and 7 bases at J, with 9 bases between the two ends. CDR3: CASSFLWNSPLHF. In nucleotides, the CDR3 is TGTGCCAGCAGCTTTCTGTGGAATTCACCCCTCCACTTT.

The J gene is TRBJ1-1, the V gene TRBV2, with 7 bases lining up with TRBD1. J gave up 4 bases and V 5 bases, and 7 bases lay outside the gene matches. The germline gives CDR1 SNHLY, CDR2 FYNNEI. This CDR3 comprises 14 residues. As DNA, the CDR3 is TGTGCCAGCAGTACAGGGGTAGGGGGCACTGAAGCTTTCTTT. The encoded protein is CASSTGVGGTEAFF.

This clone was observed a handful of times. V gene TRBV30 combines with J gene TRBJ2-5; D ambiguous. Germline V gene sequence: CDR1 GTSNPN, CDR2 SVGIG (reference sequence). The length of the CDR3 is 11 residues. The V and J ends lost 5 bases and 5 bases respectively, with 9 bases between them. The CDR3 reads CAWQMAETQYF. For the CDR3, the DNA is TGTGCCTGGCAAATGGCGGAGACCCAGTACTTC.

The V and J genes are TRBV5-1 and TRBJ2-6; unclear D gene. This CDR3 has 13 residues. The germline gives CDR1 SGHRS, CDR2 YFSETQ. The germline V and J ends were trimmed by 4 bases and 4 bases, with 6 bases remaining between them. The CDR3 DNA follows: TGCGCCAGCAGCGTGCCCGGGGCCAACGTCCTGACTTTC. Translating it yields CASSVPGANVLTF.

V usage is TRBV5-1 and J usage is TRBJ1-1; tentatively, D is TRBD1 (5 bases). The V end was cut by 0 bases, the J end by 4 bases, with 16 bases between. Germline values: CDR1 SGHRS, CDR2 YFSETQ. The CDR3 extends over 16 amino acids. DNA for the CDR3: TGCGCCAGCAGCTTGGCCCTCAGGGAGGGAAGCACTGAAGCTTTCTTT. Translated: CASSLALREGSTEAFF.

The chain recombines TRBV27 with TRBJ2-5; 12 bases line up with TRBD1. The V segment lost 6 bases and the J segment 5 bases; nucleotides outside the gene matches: 4. Germline-derived CDR1 and CDR2 are MNHEY and SMNVEV (reference sequence). The CDR3 covers 14 residues. The CDR3 DNA reads as TGTGCCAGCAGCGGGACAGGGGGCGGGGAGACCCAGTACTTC. Translation gives CASSGTGGGETQYF.

The chain couples TRBV5-1 to TRBJ2-7; 7 bases are shared with TRBD2. Germline assignment: CDR1 SGHRS and CDR2 YFSETQ. The CDR3 sequence is 14 residues long. V was pared by 3 bases and J by 4 bases, with 7 bases of the junction left unmatched. The CDR3 coding sequence is TGCGCCAGCAGCTCGGGGGGAACCCCTTACGAGCAGTACTTC. It translates to CASSSGGTPYEQYF.

This clone has only one observation. The J gene is TRBJ2-2, the V gene TRBV2; D unclear. With 6 bases removed from V and 2 bases from J, the gap between germline ends came to 7 bases. Germline lookup yields CDR1 SNHLY and CDR2 FYNNEI. The CDR3 totals 13 residues. The CDR3 DNA reads as TGTGCCAGCAGCCAAAGAAACACCGGGGAGCTGTTTTTT. Translated, it gives CASSQRNTGELFF.

The chain combines TRBV6-1 with TRBJ2-5, with D tentatively TRBD2 (6 bases). Germline loops: CDR1 MNHNS, CDR2 SASEGT. The CDR3 extends over 13 amino acids. Trimming stripped 7 bases from V and 6 bases from J, with 15 bases between. CDR3 sequence reads: CASNDGGVKTQYF. CDR3 bases: TGTGCCAGCAATGACGGGGGAGTGAAGACCCAGTACTTC.

In nucleotides, the CDR3 is TGTGCCTGGAGTGACGGGGCCCGAAAGACCCAGTACTTC. It encodes CAWSDGARKTQYF. The rearrangement links TRBV30 to TRBJ2-5; D tentatively reads TRBD1 or TRBD2 (5 bases each). The CDR3 totals 13 residues. V lost 1 base and J 6 bases, leaving 12 bases between the germline ends. The germline V gene encodes CDR1 GTSNPN and CDR2 SVGIG (reference sequence).

The J gene is TRBJ1-4, the V gene TRBV10-3, with 7 bases lining up with TRBD1. CDR1 is ENHRY, CDR2 SYGVKD, per germline. V lost 9 bases to trimming and J lost 6 bases; unmatched junction nucleotides: 7. The CDR3 extends over 13 amino acids. The CDR3 coding sequence is TGTGCCATTCGAGACAGGGACGATGAAAAACTGTTTTTT. It yields the protein CAIRDRDDEKLFF.

In the case of this clone: At the DNA level, this CDR3 is encoded by other sequences in the same sample as well. The chain links TRBV29-1 to TRBJ2-7; 12 bases align to TRBD1. Trimming cost V 7 bases and J 0 bases; bases outside gene matches: 1. The germline V gene has CDR1 SQVTM and CDR2 ANQGSEA. The CDR3 totals 13 residues. CDR3 coding DNA: TGCAGCGCGGGACAGGGGGCCTCCTACGAGCAGTACTTC. Its translation is CSAGQGASYEQYF.

The chain employs TRBV7-2 and TRBJ2-2; 7 nucleotides match TRBD1. The V segment lost 5 bases and the J segment 6 bases; nucleotides outside the gene matches: 6. Germline V CDR1 and CDR2: SGHTA, FQGNSA. The CDR3 consists of 14 residues. The DNA of the CDR3 is TGTGCCAGCAGCCCCAGACAGGGTGCCGGGGAGCTGTTTTTT. Translating it yields CASSPRQGAGELFF.

V is TRBV27 and J is TRBJ2-1; no clear D. Germline CDR1 MNHEY, CDR2 SMNVEV (reference sequence). V lost 4 bases and J 4 bases, leaving 8 bases between the germline ends. This CDR3 has 13 residues. The CDR3 is CASSSATYNEQFF. CDR3 nucleotide sequence: TGTGCCAGCAGTTCTGCCACGTACAATGAGCAGTTCTTC.

The chain is built from TRBV19 and TRBJ1-1, with a possible D match to TRBD1 (5 bases). Germline loops: CDR1 LNHDA, CDR2 SQIVND (reference sequence). V lost 1 base to trimming and J lost 5 bases, with 14 bases between them. The CDR3 has 15 residues. The CDR3 loop is CASSIGRGLGTEAFF. DNA for the CDR3: TGTGCCAGTAGTATAGGAAGGGGACTGGGTACTGAAGCTTTCTTT.

The chain links TRBV6-5 to TRBJ1-1; D is unclear. This CDR3 has 11 residues. Trimming removed 2 bases at V and 11 bases at J, with 9 bases between. Germline CDR1 reads MNHEY; CDR2 reads SVGAGI. CDR3 loop: CASSYGVGAFF. CDR3 in DNA: TGTGCCAGCAGTTACGGGGTCGGGGCTTTCTTT.

The genes are TRBV7-9 and TRBJ2-5; TRBD2 might be the D (6 bases). The CDR3 loop spans 14 amino acids. Trimming stripped 1 base from V and 0 bases from J, with 6 bases between. Germline assignment: CDR1 SEHNR and CDR2 FQNEAQ (reference sequence). CDR3 sequence: CASSLGRDQETQYF. The CDR3 coding sequence is TGTGCCAGCAGCTTAGGGAGGGACCAAGAGACCCAGTACTTC.

The chain combines TRBV6-1 with TRBJ1-6; 7 bases are shared with TRBD1. V lost 0 bases to trimming and J lost 5 bases; unmatched junction nucleotides: 7. Germline-derived CDR1 and CDR2 are MNHNS and SASEGT. The CDR3 extends over 17 amino acids. The CDR3 nucleotides are TGTGCCAGCAGTGAAGCAGCTCAGGGGGTCAATAATTCACCCCTCCACTTT. It encodes CASSEAAQGVNNSPLHF.

The chain uses TRBV29-1 and TRBJ2-1, with a possible D match to TRBD1 (6 bases). Germline lookup yields CDR1 SQVTM and CDR2 ANQGSEA. Trimming removed 5 bases from V and 9 bases from J, with 20 bases in between. The CDR3 is 14 residues long. The CDR3 DNA is TGCAGCGTTCTCTCACTAGGGGGTGAGGTTGAGCAGTTCTTC. As protein: CSVLSLGGEVEQFF.

The chain links TRBV11-2 to TRBJ2-7; 13 nucleotides agree with TRBD2. J gave up 4 bases and V 5 bases, and 11 bases lay outside the gene matches. The CDR3 sequence is 17 residues long. The germline V gene encodes CDR1 SGHAT and CDR2 FQNNGV. The CDR3 nucleotides read TGTGCCAGCAGCCCCGGACTAGCGGGGGACTTATTTTACGAGCAGTACTTC. Encoded protein: CASSPGLAGDLFYEQYF.

The chain uses TRBV4-2 and TRBJ2-3; tentatively, D is TRBD2 (6 bases). CDR1 is LGHNA and CDR2 is YNFKEQ in the germline V gene. V was shortened by 0 bases and J by 8 bases, with 15 bases between the two germline ends. This CDR3 contains 15 residues. CDR3 coding DNA: TGTGCCAGCAGCCAAGATTGGGACTCGAGGGCTACGCAGTATTTT. Amino acids: CASSQDWDSRATQYF.

The chain recombines TRBV29-1 with TRBJ2-3; the match to TRBD1 covers 7 bases. The V and J ends lost 4 bases and 5 bases, in that order; junction bases with no gene match: 6. The CDR3 contains 13 residues. Per the germline V gene, CDR1 is SQVTM and CDR2 is ANQGSEA. The CDR3 sequence: CSVGGQVGDTQYF. The CDR3, as DNA: TGCAGCGTTGGTGGACAGGTGGGAGATACGCAGTATTTT.

CDR3 amino acids: CASSTDILAKNIQYF. CDR3 DNA sequence: TGTGCCAGCAGTACCGACATACTAGCCAAAAACATTCAGTACTTC. V and J are TRBV2 and TRBJ2-4; D gene uncertain. Germline CDR1 reads SNHLY; CDR2 reads FYNNEI. The CDR3 is 15 amino acids. V dropped 5 bases and J dropped 0 bases, with 11 bases sitting between them.